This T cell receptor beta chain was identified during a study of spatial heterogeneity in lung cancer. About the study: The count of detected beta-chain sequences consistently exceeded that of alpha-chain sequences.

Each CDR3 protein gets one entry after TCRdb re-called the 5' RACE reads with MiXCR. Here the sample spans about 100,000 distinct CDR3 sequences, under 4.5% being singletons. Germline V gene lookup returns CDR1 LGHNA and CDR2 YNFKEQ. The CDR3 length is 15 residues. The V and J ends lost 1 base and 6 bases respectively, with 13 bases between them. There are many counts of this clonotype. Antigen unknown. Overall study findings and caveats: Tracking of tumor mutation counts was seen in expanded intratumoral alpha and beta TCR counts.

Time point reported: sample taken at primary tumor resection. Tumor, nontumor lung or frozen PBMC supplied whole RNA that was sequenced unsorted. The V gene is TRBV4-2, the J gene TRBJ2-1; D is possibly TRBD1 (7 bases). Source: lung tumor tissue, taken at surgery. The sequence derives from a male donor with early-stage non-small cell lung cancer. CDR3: CASSQGGAGGNEQFF. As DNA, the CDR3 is TGTGCCAGCAGCCAAGGGGGGGCAGGGGGCAATGAGCAGTTCTTC.